This TCR beta chain was sequenced for a study of control samples from healthy donors and cancer patients (dated by TCRdb to the early 2020s). This clone was observed once. The clone's antigen remains unknown. The input lacks base qualities; no much larger clone sits a single base away. V loses 2 bases, J loses 3 bases, and the germline ends lie 5 bases apart. Counted from cysteine to phenylalanine, this CDR3 has 12 amino acids. Only the CDR3 region is kept as DNA, spanning 36 bases read in frame from base 1. Libraries were made using the immunoSEQ multiplex PCR assay. The clones in this table, taken by TCRdb from immuneACCESS, are in-frame only. Not every clone is retained; where verified, under half of the shortfall comes from an unresolved V gene, and the cause of the rest is unknown. The sample table contains under 80,000 clones; only one count was recorded for about 93% of them. The ten top clones hold 6% to 8% of the sample.

The specimen was blood. This chain joins TRBV12-3 or TRBV12-4 to TRBJ2-7; perhaps TRBD2 is the D gene, with 5 bases matching. This TCR was sampled from a woman aged 40 to 50 in good health. The CDR3 protein sequence reads: CASSLRGYEQYF. The sequenced DNA is TGTGCCAGCAGTTTACGGGGCTACGAGCAGTACTTC.